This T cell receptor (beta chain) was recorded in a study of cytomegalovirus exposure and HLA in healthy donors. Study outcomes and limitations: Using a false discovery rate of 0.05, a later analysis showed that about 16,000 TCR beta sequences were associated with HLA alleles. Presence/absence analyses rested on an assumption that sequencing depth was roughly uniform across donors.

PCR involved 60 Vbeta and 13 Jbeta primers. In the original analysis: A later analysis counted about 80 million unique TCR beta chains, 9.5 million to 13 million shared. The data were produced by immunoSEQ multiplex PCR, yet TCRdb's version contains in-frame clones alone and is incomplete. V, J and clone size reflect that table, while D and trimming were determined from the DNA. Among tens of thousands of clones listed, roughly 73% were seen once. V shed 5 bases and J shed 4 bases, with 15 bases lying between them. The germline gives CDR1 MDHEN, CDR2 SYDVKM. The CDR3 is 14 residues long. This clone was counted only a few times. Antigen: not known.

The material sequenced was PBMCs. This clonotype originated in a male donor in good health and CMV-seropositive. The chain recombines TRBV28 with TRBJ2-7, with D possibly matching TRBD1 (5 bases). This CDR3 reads CASSRGGRVYEQYF. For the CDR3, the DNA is TGTGCCAGCAGTAGGGGCGGCAGGGTTTACGAGCAGTACTTC.